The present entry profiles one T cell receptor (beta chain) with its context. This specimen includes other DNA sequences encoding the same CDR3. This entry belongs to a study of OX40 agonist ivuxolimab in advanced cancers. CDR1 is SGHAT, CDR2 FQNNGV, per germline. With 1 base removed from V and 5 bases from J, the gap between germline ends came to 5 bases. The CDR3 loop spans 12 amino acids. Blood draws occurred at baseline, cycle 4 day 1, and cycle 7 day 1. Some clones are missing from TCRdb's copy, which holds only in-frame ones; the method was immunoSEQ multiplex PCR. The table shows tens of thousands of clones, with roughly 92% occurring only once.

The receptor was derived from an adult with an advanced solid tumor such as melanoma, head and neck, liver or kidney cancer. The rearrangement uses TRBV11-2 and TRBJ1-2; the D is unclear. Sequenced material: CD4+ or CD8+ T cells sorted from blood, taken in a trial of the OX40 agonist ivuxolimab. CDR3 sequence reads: CASSLGSYGYTF. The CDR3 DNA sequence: TGTGCCAGCAGCTTAGGCAGTTATGGCTACACCTTC.